A single sample is the source of the 9 T cell receptor beta chains below, sequenced in a study of blood T cell repertoires in COVID-19 (TCRdb year 2020). Library method: the immunoSEQ multiplex PCR assay. The source is immuneACCESS, and TCRdb retained only in-frame sequences with V and J called. Part of the clones is not carried over; for the studies checked, unresolved V genes explain less than half of this, and the remainder is unexplained. The sample data list about 210,000 clones, and about 87% of these were observed just once. Clones ranked in the top ten supply roughly 6.4% of the sample. The specimen sequenced was peripheral blood. The receptor set was obtained from a man aged 55 to 70 who had recovered from COVID-19.

The chain combines TRBV30 with TRBJ1-5; TRBD1 might be the D (5 bases). The V and J ends lost 2 bases and 4 bases respectively, with 9 bases between them. This CDR3 comprises 13 residues. Germline V lookup: CDR1 GTSNPN, CDR2 SVGIG (reference sequence). CDR3 protein: CAWSRQNNQPQHF. The CDR3 coding sequence is TGTGCCTGGAGTCGACAGAATAATCAGCCCCAGCATTTT.

The chain couples TRBV7-2 to TRBJ2-1; 9 bases are shared with TRBD2. Germline CDR1 and CDR2: SGHTA and FQGNSA. Trimming took 4 bases from V and 0 from J; bases not matched to a gene: 4. This CDR3 has 16 residues. The CDR3 loop is CASSSVAGDSYNEQFF. The CDR3 DNA reads TGTGCCAGCAGCTCAGTAGCGGGGGACTCCTACAATGAGCAGTTCTTC. The whole variable domain, filled in from reference TRBV7-2 and TRBJ2-1, reads GAGVSQSPSNKVTEKGKDVELRCDPISGHTALYWYRQSLGQGLEFLIYFQGNSAPDKSGLPSDRFSAERTGGSVSTLTIQRTQQEDSAVYLCASSSVAGDSYNEQFFGPGTRLTVL.

V gene TRBV1 combines with J gene TRBJ2-3; TRBD2 is taken as the D call from the table, unchecked against the DNA. TRBV1 is a recognized pseudogene. The CDR3 is 16 amino acids. In DNA, the CDR3 is TGCACCAGCAGCCAAGATGGGCGGGACCGCCCTTCCGTTGGGTATTTT. Protein: CTSSQDGRDRPSVGYF.

This clone has only a few counts. V and J are TRBV7-9 and TRBJ1-6; 7 positions match TRBD1. The CDR3 has 16 amino acids. After removal of 3 bases from V and 6 bases from J, the junction contained 8 bases not matched to a gene. Germline V lookup: CDR1 SEHNR, CDR2 FQNEAQ (reference sequence). CDR3 residues: CASSFPLTGTNSPLHF. The DNA of the CDR3 is TGTGCCAGCAGCTTTCCCCTGACAGGGACTAATTCACCCCTCCACTTT. Full variable domain (missing parts from reference TRBV7-9 and TRBJ1-6): DTGVSQNPRHKITKRGQNVTFRCDPISEHNRLYWYRQTLGQGPEFLTYFQNEAQLEKSRLLSDRFSAERPKGSFSTLEIQRTEQGDSAMYLCASSFPLTGTNSPLHFGNGTRLTVT.

The chain joins TRBV5-8 to TRBJ1-2, with TRBD1 identical over 7 bases. The CDR3 has 15 amino acids. V was clipped by 4 bases and J by 4 bases; unmatched bases: 10. CDR1 is SGHTS, CDR2 YDEGEE, per germline. The CDR3 loop is CASSPGGTAVYGYTF. DNA of the CDR3: TGTGCCAGCAGCCCGGGGGGGACAGCGGTCTATGGCTACACCTTC.

The chain employs TRBV2 and TRBJ1-2, with D hard to call. The V end was cut by 6 bases, the J end by 3 bases, with 11 bases between. The CDR3 spans 13 residues. Germline values: CDR1 SNHLY, CDR2 FYNNEI. DNA of the CDR3: TGTGCCAGCAGGAATCTCCCGGACTATGGCTACACCTTC. This sequence encodes CASRNLPDYGYTF.

This chain links TRBV7-3 with TRBJ1-6, with D uncertain. The length of the CDR3 is 12 residues. Germline CDR1 and CDR2: SGHTA and FQGTGA. V was shortened by 3 bases and J by 7 bases, with 4 bases between the two germline ends. CDR3 region: CASSFENSPLHF. The CDR3 nucleotides are TGTGCCAGCAGCTTCGAGAATTCACCCCTCCACTTT. Complete variable domain (other parts from reference TRBV7-3 and TRBJ1-6): GAGVSQTPSNKVTEKGKYVELRCDPISGHTALYWYRQSLGQGPEFLIYFQGTGAADDSGLPNDRFFAVRPEGSVSTLKIQRTERGDSAVYLCASSFENSPLHFGNGTRLTVT.

The gene calls are TRBV11-1 and TRBJ1-1, with D maybe TRBD1 (5 bases). Germline CDR1 and CDR2: SGHAT and FQDESV (reference sequence). Trimming took off 5 bases at V and 6 bases at J, with 16 bases between the two ends. This CDR3 has 14 amino acids. This chain's CDR3 is CASSMAWGSPEAFF. The CDR3 DNA sequence: TGTGCCAGCAGCATGGCTTGGGGCAGTCCTGAAGCTTTCTTT. The full variable domain, completed using reference TRBV11-1 and TRBJ1-1, is EAEVAQSPRYKITEKSQAVAFWCDPISGHATLYWYRQILGQGPELLVQFQDESVVDDSQLPKDRFSAERLKGVDSTLKIQPAELGDSAMYLCASSMAWGSPEAFFGQGTRLTVV.

The gene calls are TRBV11-2 and TRBJ1-2, with 11 bases that match TRBD1. The J segment lost 7 bases and the V segment lost 5 bases, leaving 6 bases of the junction unmatched. Germline V gene lookup returns CDR1 SGHAT and CDR2 FQNNGV. The CDR3 is 14 amino acids. The CDR3 protein is CASSPGTGGLGYTF. The DNA for the CDR3 is TGTGCCAGCAGCCCAGGGACAGGGGGACTTGGCTACACCTTC.